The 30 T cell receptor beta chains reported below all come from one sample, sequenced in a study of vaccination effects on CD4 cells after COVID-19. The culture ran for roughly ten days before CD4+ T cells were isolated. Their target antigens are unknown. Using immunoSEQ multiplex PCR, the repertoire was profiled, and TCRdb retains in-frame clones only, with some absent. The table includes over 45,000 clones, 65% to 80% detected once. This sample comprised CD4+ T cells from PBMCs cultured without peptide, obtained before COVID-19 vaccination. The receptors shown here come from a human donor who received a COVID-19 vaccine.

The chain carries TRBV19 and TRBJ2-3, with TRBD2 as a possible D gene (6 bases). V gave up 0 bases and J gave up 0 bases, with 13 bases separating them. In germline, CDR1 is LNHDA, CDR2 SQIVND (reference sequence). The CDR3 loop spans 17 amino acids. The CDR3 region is CASSIDRPSASTDTQYF. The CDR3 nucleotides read TGTGCCAGTAGTATAGATCGACCTAGCGCTAGCACAGATACGCAGTATTTT.

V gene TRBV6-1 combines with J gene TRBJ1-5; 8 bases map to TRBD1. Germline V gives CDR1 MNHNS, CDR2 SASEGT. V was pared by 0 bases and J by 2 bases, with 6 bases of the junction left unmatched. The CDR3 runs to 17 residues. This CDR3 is CASSEAQGAGGNQPQHF. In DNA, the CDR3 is TGTGCCAGCAGTGAAGCGCAGGGGGCCGGAGGCAATCAGCCCCAGCATTTT.

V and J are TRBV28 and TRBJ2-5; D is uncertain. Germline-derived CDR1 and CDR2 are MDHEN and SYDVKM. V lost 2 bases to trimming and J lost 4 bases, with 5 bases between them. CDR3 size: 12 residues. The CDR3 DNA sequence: TGTGCCAGCAGTTTAATCGGAGAGACCCAGTACTTC. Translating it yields CASSLIGETQYF.

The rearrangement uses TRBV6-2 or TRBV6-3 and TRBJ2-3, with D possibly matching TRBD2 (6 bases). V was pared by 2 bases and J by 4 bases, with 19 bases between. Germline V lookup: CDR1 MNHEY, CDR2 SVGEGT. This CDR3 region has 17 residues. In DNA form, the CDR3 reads TGTGCCAGCAGTTACCCGAGGGAGGAAAAGGGGCCAGATACGCAGTATTTT. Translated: CASSYPREEKGPDTQYF.

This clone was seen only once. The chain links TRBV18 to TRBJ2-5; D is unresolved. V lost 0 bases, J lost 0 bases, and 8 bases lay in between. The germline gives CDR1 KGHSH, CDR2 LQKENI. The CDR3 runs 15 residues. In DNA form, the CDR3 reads TGTGCCAGCTCACCACCGGCCGGCCACCAAGAGACCCAGTACTTC. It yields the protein CASSPPAGHQETQYF.

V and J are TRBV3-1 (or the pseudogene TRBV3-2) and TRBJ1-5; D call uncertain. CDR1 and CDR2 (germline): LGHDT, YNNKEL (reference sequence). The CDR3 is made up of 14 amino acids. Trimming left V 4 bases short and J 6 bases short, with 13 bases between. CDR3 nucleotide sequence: TGTGCCAGCAGCCCCACTCAATCGCTTCAGCCCCAGCATTTT. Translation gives CASSPTQSLQPQHF.

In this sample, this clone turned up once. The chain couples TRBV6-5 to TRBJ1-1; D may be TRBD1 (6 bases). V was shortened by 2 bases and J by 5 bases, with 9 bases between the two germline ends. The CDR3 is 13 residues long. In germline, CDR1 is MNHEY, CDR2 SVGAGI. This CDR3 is CASSYSQGTEAFF. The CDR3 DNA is TGTGCCAGCAGTTACAGCCAGGGGACTGAAGCTTTCTTT.

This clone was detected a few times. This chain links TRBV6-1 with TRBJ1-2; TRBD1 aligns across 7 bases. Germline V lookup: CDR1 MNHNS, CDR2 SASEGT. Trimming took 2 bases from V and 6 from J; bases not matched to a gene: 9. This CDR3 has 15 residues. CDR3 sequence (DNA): TGTGCCAGCAGTGAACTCGACAGGGCTAGAGATGGCTACACCTTC. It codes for CASSELDRARDGYTF.

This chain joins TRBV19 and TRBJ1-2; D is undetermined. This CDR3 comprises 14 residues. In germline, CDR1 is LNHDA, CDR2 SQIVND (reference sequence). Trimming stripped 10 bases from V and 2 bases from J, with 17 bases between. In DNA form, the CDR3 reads TGTGCCACTGGGTTCCGGACTGCAAACTATGGCTACACCTTC. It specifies CATGFRTANYGYTF.

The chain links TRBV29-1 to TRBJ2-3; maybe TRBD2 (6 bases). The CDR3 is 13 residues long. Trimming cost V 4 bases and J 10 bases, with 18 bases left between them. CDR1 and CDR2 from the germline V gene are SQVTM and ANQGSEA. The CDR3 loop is CSVAPGLAFAQYF. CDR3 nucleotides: TGCAGCGTTGCTCCGGGACTGGCTTTTGCGCAGTATTTT.

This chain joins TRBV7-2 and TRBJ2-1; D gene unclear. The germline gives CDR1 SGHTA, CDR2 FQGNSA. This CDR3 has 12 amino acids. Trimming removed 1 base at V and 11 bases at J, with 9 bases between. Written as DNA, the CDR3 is TGTGCCAGCAGCTTAGAAGACCGAAAGCAGTTCTTC. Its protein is CASSLEDRKQFF.

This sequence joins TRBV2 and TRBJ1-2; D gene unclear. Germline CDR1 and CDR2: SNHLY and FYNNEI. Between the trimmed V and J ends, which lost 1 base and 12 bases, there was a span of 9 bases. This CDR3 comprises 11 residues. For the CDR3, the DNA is TGTGCCAGCAGTGAAGAGGCAGCCCACACCTTC. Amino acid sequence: CASSEEAAHTF.

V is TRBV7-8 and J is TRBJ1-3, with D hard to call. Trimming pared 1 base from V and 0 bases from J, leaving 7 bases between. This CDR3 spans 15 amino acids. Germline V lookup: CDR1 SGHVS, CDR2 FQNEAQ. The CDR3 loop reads CASSLGPISGNTIYF. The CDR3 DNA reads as TGTGCCAGCAGCTTAGGACCGATCTCTGGAAACACCATATATTTT.

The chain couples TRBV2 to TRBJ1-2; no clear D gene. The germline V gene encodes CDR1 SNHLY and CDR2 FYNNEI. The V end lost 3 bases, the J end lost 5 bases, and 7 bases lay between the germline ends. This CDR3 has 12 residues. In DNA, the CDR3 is TGTGCCAGCAGTGATGTGGGGTATGGCTACACCTTC. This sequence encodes CASSDVGYGYTF.

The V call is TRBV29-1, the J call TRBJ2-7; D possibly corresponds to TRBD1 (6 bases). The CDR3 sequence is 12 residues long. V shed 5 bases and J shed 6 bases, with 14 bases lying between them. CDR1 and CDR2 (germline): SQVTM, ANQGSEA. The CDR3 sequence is CSVYYRAGEQYV. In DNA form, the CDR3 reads TGCAGCGTTTATTACAGGGCGGGCGAGCAGTACGTC.

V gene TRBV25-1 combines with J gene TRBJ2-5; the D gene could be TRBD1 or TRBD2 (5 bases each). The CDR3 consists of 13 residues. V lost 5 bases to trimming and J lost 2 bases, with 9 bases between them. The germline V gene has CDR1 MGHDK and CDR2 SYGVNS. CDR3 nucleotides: TGTGCCAGCAGTAGGGGAGCTCAAGAGACCCAGTACTTC. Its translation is CASSRGAQETQYF.

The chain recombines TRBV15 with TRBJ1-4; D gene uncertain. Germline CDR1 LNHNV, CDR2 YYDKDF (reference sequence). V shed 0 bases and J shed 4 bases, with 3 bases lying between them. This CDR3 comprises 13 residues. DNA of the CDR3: TGTGCCACCAGCAGAGAGTTTAATGAAAAACTGTTTTTT. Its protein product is CATSREFNEKLFF.

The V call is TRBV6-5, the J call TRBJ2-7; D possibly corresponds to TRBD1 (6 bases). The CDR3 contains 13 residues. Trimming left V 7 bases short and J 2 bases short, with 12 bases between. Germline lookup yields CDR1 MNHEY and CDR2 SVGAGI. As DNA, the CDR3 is TGTGCCAGCAACAGGGACGGAACCTACGAGCAGTACGTC. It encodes CASNRDGTYEQYV.

CDR3 DNA sequence: TGTGCCAGCAGCGTAGCATCCGAGTACTCTGGGGCCAACGTCCTGACTTTC. Its protein product is CASSVASEYSGANVLTF. The chain recombines TRBV9 with TRBJ2-6; no firm D call. Germline lookup yields CDR1 SGDLS and CDR2 YYNGEE. Trimming took off 0 bases at V and 0 bases at J, with 10 bases between the two ends. The CDR3 covers 17 residues.

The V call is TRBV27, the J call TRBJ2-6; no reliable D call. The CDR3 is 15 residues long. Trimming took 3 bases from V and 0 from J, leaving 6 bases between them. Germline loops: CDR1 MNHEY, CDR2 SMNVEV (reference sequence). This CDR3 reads CASSFQSSGANVLTF. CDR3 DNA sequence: TGTGCCAGCAGTTTCCAGAGCTCTGGGGCCAACGTCCTGACTTTC.

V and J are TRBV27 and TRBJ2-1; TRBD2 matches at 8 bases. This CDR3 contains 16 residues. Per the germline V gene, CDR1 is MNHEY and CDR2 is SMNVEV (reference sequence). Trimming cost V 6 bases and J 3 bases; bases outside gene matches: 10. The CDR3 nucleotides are TGTGCCAGCAGGCGAACGGGGGGGCGGGACTACAATGAGCAGTTCTTC. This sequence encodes CASRRTGGRDYNEQFF.

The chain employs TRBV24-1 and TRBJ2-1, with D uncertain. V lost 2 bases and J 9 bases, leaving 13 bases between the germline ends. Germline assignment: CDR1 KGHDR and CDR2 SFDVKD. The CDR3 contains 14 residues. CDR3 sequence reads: CATSDSSPLGEQFF. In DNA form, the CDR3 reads TGTGCCACCAGTGATTCGAGTCCACTCGGTGAGCAGTTCTTC.

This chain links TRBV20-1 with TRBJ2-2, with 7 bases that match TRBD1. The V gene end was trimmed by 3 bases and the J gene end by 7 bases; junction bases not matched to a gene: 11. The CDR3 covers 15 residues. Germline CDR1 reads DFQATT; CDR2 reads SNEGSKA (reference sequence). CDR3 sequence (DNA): TGCAGTGCTAGTGATTCGAGGGGGCCTGGCGGGGAGCTGTTTTTT. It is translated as CSASDSRGPGGELFF.

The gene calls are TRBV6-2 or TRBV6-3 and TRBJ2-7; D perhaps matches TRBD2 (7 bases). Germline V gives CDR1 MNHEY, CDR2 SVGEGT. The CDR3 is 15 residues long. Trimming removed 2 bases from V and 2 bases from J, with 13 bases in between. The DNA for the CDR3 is TGTGCCAGCAGTTACACCCGGGGGGCCCCCTACGAGCAGTACGTC. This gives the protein CASSYTRGAPYEQYV.

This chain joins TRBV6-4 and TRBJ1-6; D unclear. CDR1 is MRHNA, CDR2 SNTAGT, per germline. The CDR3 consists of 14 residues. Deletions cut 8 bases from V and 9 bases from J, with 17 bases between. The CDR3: CASRAEASGSPLHF. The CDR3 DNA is TGTGCCAGCCGAGCAGAAGCTTCTGGTTCACCCCTCCACTTT.

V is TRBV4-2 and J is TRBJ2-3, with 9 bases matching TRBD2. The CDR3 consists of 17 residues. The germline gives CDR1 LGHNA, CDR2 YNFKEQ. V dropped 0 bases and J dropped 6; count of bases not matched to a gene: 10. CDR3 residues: CASSQDRAREGRDTQYF. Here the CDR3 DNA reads TGTGCCAGCAGCCAAGATAGGGCGCGGGAGGGTCGGGATACGCAGTATTTT.

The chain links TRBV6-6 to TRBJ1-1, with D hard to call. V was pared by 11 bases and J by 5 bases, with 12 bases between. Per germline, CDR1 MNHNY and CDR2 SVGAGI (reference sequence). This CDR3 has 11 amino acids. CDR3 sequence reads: CAGGLETEAFF. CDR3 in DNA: TGTGCCGGCGGTTTGGAGACTGAAGCTTTCTTT.

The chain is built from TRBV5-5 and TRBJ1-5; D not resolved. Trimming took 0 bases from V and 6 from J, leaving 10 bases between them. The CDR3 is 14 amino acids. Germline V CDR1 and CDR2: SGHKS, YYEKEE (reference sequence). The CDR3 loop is CASSLAGAGQPQHF. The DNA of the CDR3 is TGTGCCAGCAGCTTGGCGGGTGCGGGTCAGCCCCAGCATTTT.

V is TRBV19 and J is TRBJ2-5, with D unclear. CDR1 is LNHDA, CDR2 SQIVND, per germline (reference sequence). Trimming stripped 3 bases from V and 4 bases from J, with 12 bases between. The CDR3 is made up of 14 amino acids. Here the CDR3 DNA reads TGTGCCAGTAGTATTTCGGCAGTGGCAGAGACCCAGTACTTC. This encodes CASSISAVAETQYF. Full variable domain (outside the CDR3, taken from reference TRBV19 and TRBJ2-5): DGGITQSPKYLFRKEGQNVTLSCEQNLNHDAMYWYRQDPGQGLRLIYYSQIVNDFQKGDIAEGYSVSREKKESFPLTVTSAQKNPTAFYLCASSISAVAETQYFGPGTRLLVL.

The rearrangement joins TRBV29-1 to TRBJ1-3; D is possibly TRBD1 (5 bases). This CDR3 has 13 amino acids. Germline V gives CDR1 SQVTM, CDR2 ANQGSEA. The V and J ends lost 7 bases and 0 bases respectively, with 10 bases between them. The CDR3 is CSATGYSGNTIYF. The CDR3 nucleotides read TGCAGCGCTACAGGATACTCTGGAAACACCATATATTTT.